The entry below gives a single TCR beta chain sequence along with its context. As yet, its antigen is unknown. TCRdb reprocessed the RACE reads with MiXCR, giving one entry per CDR3 protein. The profile covers approximately 370,000 distinct CDR3 sequences, with approximately 5.8% appearing a single time and over 6.5% taken by the ten largest. The data are from a study of human T cells and chemical hapten exposure. The study's findings and limits: The study found that DPC sensitization did not change TCRs above 1 in 1000 frequency.

V lost 9 bases to trimming and J lost 0 bases, with 12 bases between them. The CDR3 covers 15 residues. Germline lookup yields CDR1 SNHLY and CDR2 FYNNEI. Time point described: pre-sensitization, week 0. Treatment in this sample: therapeutic diphenylcyclopropenone sensitization with weekly scalp DPC. Donors, patients with alopecia ranging from 18 to 70 years old and judged suitable for DPC, provided samples. The chain combines TRBV2 with TRBJ2-6; D could derive from TRBD1 or TRBD2 (5 bases each). This specimen was whole blood, taken in connection with sensitization to the hapten diphenylcyclopropenone (DPC). This clonotype was sampled from a woman aged 18-35 years with alopecia areata. Some clones in this sample may be carry-over from other donors' samples. This chain's CDR3 is CARGTRTSGANVLTF. The CDR3 DNA sequence: TGTGCCAGGGGGACCCGAACCTCTGGGGCCAACGTCCTGACTTTC. Full variable domain (outside the CDR3, taken from reference TRBV2 and TRBJ2-6): EPEVTQTPSHQVTQMGQEVILRCVPISNHLYFYWYRQILGQKVEFLVSFYNNEISEKSEIFDDQFSVERPDGSNFTLKIRSTKLEDSAMYFCARGTRTSGANVLTFGAGSRLTVL.